The 2 T cell receptor beta chains given below trace back to one sample, sequenced in a study of cytomegalovirus exposure and HLA in healthy donors. With 60 Vbeta and 13 Jbeta primers, the PCR was carried out. Profiled with immunoSEQ multiplex PCR; TCRdb holds only in-frame clones, not every one. The sample shows about 160,000 clones, 65% to 85% of them seen only once. Sequenced sample: PBMCs. Receptors originate from a man in his 60s in good health and CMV-seronegative.

Many counts were recorded for this clone. The chain has TRBV5-1 and TRBJ1-3; D is unclear. This CDR3 is 14 amino acids long. V dropped 1 base and J dropped 8 bases, with 13 bases sitting between them. The germline gives CDR1 SGHRS, CDR2 YFSETQ. The CDR3 DNA is TGCGCCAGCAGCTTGTACGGGGTGCCGGACACCATATATTTT. Protein: CASSLYGVPDTIYF.

The chain links TRBV7-6 to TRBJ2-1, with 10 bases identical to TRBD1. J was trimmed by 6 bases and V by 1 base; bases with no gene match: 9. Per germline, CDR1 SGHVS and CDR2 FNYEAQ. This CDR3 has 17 amino acids. CDR3 in DNA: TGTGCCAGCAGCTTAGGGGTGGCGACAGGGGGCTTCAATGAGCAGTTCTTC. Translating gives CASSLGVATGGFNEQFF.